A selection of T cell receptor beta chains follows, all from one sample in a study of blood T cell repertoires in COVID-19. Assay: immunoSEQ multiplex PCR; the TCRdb copy retains only in-frame clones and omits some. In the table there are 340,000 or so clones, 87% of which are singletons. What was sequenced was peripheral blood. Receptors originate from a man in his fifties with active or convalescent COVID-19. CDR3s include the opening cysteine and the closing phenylalanine or tryptophan. A D gene is named only where the DNA matches it firmly. A clone size is listed for some rows: how often the clone was seen (once, few, many), or a class if it is expanded.

d_call,clone_size,v_call,j_call,cdr3_aa,cdr3_nt
TRBD1,.,TRBV18,TRBJ1-5,CASSPQRRGRGGNQPQHF,TGTGCCAGCTCACCCCAGAGGAGGGGGCGAGGGGGCAATCAGCCCCAGCATTTT
TRBD2,.,TRBV11-2,TRBJ2-7,CASSLATSGAYEQYF,TGTGCCAGCAGCTTAGCGACTAGCGGGGCGTACGAGCAGTACTTC
TRBD1,.,TRBV6-5,TRBJ2-5,CASSTETGDETQYF,TGTGCCAGCAGCACAGAGACAGGGGACGAGACCCAGTACTTC
.,.,TRBV2,TRBJ2-3,CASSGTLSSTDTQYF,TGTGCCAGCAGTGGCACGCTATCTAGCACAGATACGCAGTATTTT
.,.,TRBV27,TRBJ2-3,CASSLLSRGISTDTQYF,TGTGCCAGCAGTTTATTATCGCGGGGAATTAGCACAGATACGCAGTATTTT
.,.,TRBV30,TRBJ1-6,CAWNGVRNSPLHF,TGTGCCTGGAACGGGGTTCGGAATTCACCCCTCCACTTT
.,.,TRBV19,TRBJ1-2,CASSIDSLMIYGYTF,TGTGCCAGTAGCATTGACAGTCTTATGATCTATGGCTACACCTTC
.,.,TRBV28,TRBJ1-1,CASSIIDTEAFF,TGTGCCAGCAGTATCATAGACACTGAAGCTTTCTTT
.,.,TRBV11-1,TRBJ2-1,CASSLTGLYYNEQFF,TGTGCCAGCAGCTTAACTGGGCTCTACTACAATGAGCAGTTCTTC
.,.,TRBV29-1,TRBJ1-2,CSVDVFQGLPHYGYTF,TGCAGCGTTGATGTCTTCCAGGGACTGCCTCACTATGGCTACACCTTC
.,.,TRBV7-6,TRBJ1-3,CASSLESGGTFSGNTIYF,TGTGCCAGCAGCTTAGAGTCAGGAGGGACTTTCTCTGGAAACACCATATATTTT
.,once,TRBV9,TRBJ1-4,CASSVDSGANEKLFF,TGTGCCAGCAGCGTAGATTCTGGGGCGAATGAAAAACTGTTTTTT
TRBD1,.,TRBV30,TRBJ1-2,CAWSPQGVLYGYTF,TGTGCCTGGTCCCCTCAGGGGGTCCTCTATGGCTACACCTTC
.,few,TRBV30,TRBJ1-1,CAWSLLNTEAFF,TGTGCCTGGAGTCTATTGAACACTGAAGCTTTCTTT
TRBD1,.,TRBV6-5,TRBJ2-7,CASSYETGRVYEQYF,TGTGCCAGCAGTTACGAGACAGGGCGGGTCTACGAGCAGTACTTC
.,.,TRBV11-2,TRBJ2-7,CASSFGTGHYEQYF,TGTGCCAGCAGCTTTGGGACGGGACACTACGAGCAGTACTTC
TRBD1,.,TRBV6-2/TRBV6-3,TRBJ2-7,CASSYSGTGHDEQYF,TGTGCCAGCAGTTACTCGGGGACAGGGCACGACGAGCAGTACTTC
TRBD1,.,TRBV27,TRBJ2-7,CASSPDRATSSYEQYF,TGTGCCAGCAGTCCGGACAGGGCAACTAGCTCCTACGAGCAGTACTTC
.,.,TRBV4-3,TRBJ1-1,CASSREGTEAFF,TGCGCCAGCAGCCGCGAGGGCACTGAAGCTTTCTTT
.,once,TRBV6-1,TRBJ2-1,CASSEARTAYNEQFF,TGTGCCAGCAGTGAAGCCCGGACAGCCTACAATGAGCAGTTCTTC
TRBD1,once,TRBV11-2,TRBJ2-1,CASSPGQGSSYNEQFF,TGTGCCAGCAGCCCAGGACAGGGGAGCTCCTACAATGAGCAGTTCTTC
.,.,TRBV5-8,TRBJ1-4,CASSLRGSNEKLFF,TGTGCCAGCAGCTTAAGAGGATCAAATGAAAAACTGTTTTTT
.,.,TRBV3-1/TRBV3-2,TRBJ2-7,CASSQDYRQAYEQYF,TGTGCCAGCAGCCAAGATTATAGGCAGGCTTACGAGCAGTACTTC
TRBD2,.,TRBV11-2,TRBJ2-3,CASSNRDYGDTQYF,TGTGCCAGCAGCAACCGGGACTATGGAGATACGCAGTATTTT
.,.,TRBV3-1/TRBV3-2,TRBJ1-1,CASSQDEDGAAFF,TGTGCCAGCAGCCAAGACGAGGATGGGGCAGCTTTCTTT
TRBD1,once,TRBV5-4,TRBJ1-1,CASSLTGQMNTEAFF,TGTGCCAGCAGCTTGACGGGACAGATGAACACTGAAGCTTTCTTT
TRBD2,.,TRBV6-2/TRBV6-3,TRBJ2-7,CASSYWGPGDSGGTYEQYF,TGTGCCAGCAGTTACTGGGGCCCCGGAGATAGCGGGGGTACCTACGAGCAGTACTTC
TRBD2,.,TRBV28,TRBJ2-1,CASSLSGLGHTEQFF,TGTGCCAGCAGTTTATCGGGACTAGGTCATACTGAGCAGTTCTTC
TRBD2,.,TRBV5-1,TRBJ2-5,CASSLGVAGGSQETQYF,TGCGCCAGCAGCTTGGGGGTAGCGGGGGGCTCGCAAGAGACCCAGTACTTC
TRBD1,.,TRBV9,TRBJ2-7,CASSYGTGAYEQYF,TGTGCCAGCAGCTACGGGACAGGGGCATACGAGCAGTACTTC
.,.,TRBV28,TRBJ1-5,CASSLGRVGIQPQHF,TGTGCCAGCAGTTTAGGCAGGGTCGGTATCCAGCCCCAGCATTTT
.,.,TRBV28,TRBJ1-6,CASTRGVETYNSPLHF,TGTGCCAGCACCCGCGGGGTCGAAACCTATAATTCACCCCTCCACTTT
.,.,TRBV19,TRBJ2-3,CASSPPSLDTQYF,TGTGCCAGTAGTCCCCCGTCGTTGGATACGCAGTATTTT
TRBD1,.,TRBV19,TRBJ1-2,CASSPGGYYGYTF,TGTGCCAGTAGCCCAGGGGGTTACTATGGCTACACCTTC
.,.,TRBV5-1,TRBJ1-1,CASTKDSGNTEAFF,TGCGCCAGCACCAAGGACAGCGGAAACACTGAAGCTTTCTTT
TRBD2,.,TRBV7-9,TRBJ2-5,CASRTSGGEAQYF,TGTGCCAGCAGGACTAGCGGGGGTGAGGCCCAGTACTTC
TRBD1,.,TRBV15,TRBJ1-1,CATSRDNTGRTGVNTEAFF,TGTGCCACCAGCAGAGATAATACTGGGCGCACAGGGGTGAACACTGAAGCTTTCTTT
TRBD1,.,TRBV3-1/TRBV3-2,TRBJ2-5,CASSRDRIETQYF,TGTGCCAGCAGCCGGGACAGGATAGAGACCCAGTACTTC
.,.,TRBV11-2,TRBJ2-7,CASTNGELYEQYF,TGTGCCAGCACCAACGGGGAGCTCTACGAGCAGTACTTC
.,few,TRBV2,TRBJ2-7,CASSEAKNIRTGWEQYF,TGTGCCAGCAGTGAAGCGAAAAATATCAGAACAGGGTGGGAGCAGTACTTC
.,.,TRBV5-4,TRBJ1-2,CASSLDRTGGYTF,TGTGCCAGCAGCTTGGACAGGACGGGCGGCTACACCTTC
TRBD2,.,TRBV9,TRBJ2-3,CASSVDSGGTTDTQYF,TGTGCCAGCAGCGTAGACTCCGGGGGGACCACAGATACGCAGTATTTT
.,.,TRBV18,TRBJ1-5,CASSLTADTYQPQHF,TGTGCCAGCTCATTAACAGCGGATACTTATCAGCCCCAGCATTTT
.,.,TRBV7-2,TRBJ1-1,CASSPSRANTEAFF,TGTGCCAGCAGCCCTAGTAGAGCAAACACTGAAGCTTTCTTT
TRBD1,.,TRBV30,TRBJ1-2,CAWNRQGRGGYTF,TGTGCCTGGAATAGACAGGGACGAGGTGGCTACACCTTC
.,.,TRBV7-2,TRBJ2-2,CASSFSSANTGELFF,TGTGCCAGCAGCTTTTCATCAGCGAACACCGGGGAGCTGTTTTTT
.,.,TRBV6-5,TRBJ1-1,CASSYDRMNTEAFF,TGTGCCAGCAGTTACGACAGGATGAACACTGAAGCTTTCTTT
.,.,TRBV18,TRBJ2-3,CASSPTTDTQYF,TGTGCCAGCTCACCTACAACAGATACGCAGTATTTT
TRBD1,.,TRBV6-6,TRBJ1-5,CASSKPTGGQPQHF,TGTGCCAGCAGTAAACCAACAGGGGGCCAGCCCCAGCATTTT
.,.,TRBV29-1,TRBJ2-3,CSVEINLRSTDTQYF,TGCAGCGTTGAAATCAACCTACGTAGCACAGATACGCAGTATTTT
.,.,TRBV30,TRBJ1-5,CAWSVRQGYNQPQHF,TGTGCCTGGAGTGTACGCCAGGGCTATAATCAGCCCCAGCATTTT
.,.,TRBV4-3,TRBJ1-2,CASSQDIWAHYGYTF,TGCGCCAGCAGCCAAGATATATGGGCCCACTATGGCTACACCTTC
.,.,TRBV11-2,TRBJ1-2,CASSFTNYGYTF,TGTGCCAGCAGCTTCACTAACTATGGCTACACCTTC
.,.,TRBV19,TRBJ1-5,CARSRTASNQPQHF,TGTGCCAGATCACGGACAGCCTCCAATCAGCCCCAGCATTTT
.,.,TRBV5-1,TRBJ2-5,CASSLERGETQYF,TGCGCCAGCAGCTTGGAAAGGGGTGAGACCCAGTACTTC